This entry features one T cell receptor (beta chain) sequence. This sample also contains other DNA sequences that code for the same CDR3. This entry is derived from a study of T cell changes during pregnancy in multiple sclerosis. Repertoires were generated with immunoSEQ multiplex PCR, while TCRdb's copy carries only in-frame clones and drops some. The sample gives around 69,000 clones, around nine tenths of which show up once; 0.95% to 1.5% is in the top ten. Germline loops: CDR1 SQVTM, CDR2 ANQGSEA. V gave up 4 bases and J gave up 7 bases; unmatched junction bases: 7. This CDR3 has 14 residues. The chain combines TRBV29-1 with TRBJ2-1; TRBD2 matches 10 bases. This specimen consisted of peripheral blood, obtained in the third trimester of pregnancy. The TCR originated in a female donor with multiple sclerosis, enrolled in a pregnancy study. The CDR3 nucleotides are TGCAGCGTTGTTAGCGGGAGGCTTGGGAATGAGCAGTTCTTC. Residues: CSVVSGRLGNEQFF.